This T cell receptor (beta chain) is drawn from a study of metastatic and nonmetastatic thyroid tumors. Study-level background: Where malignant and benign thyroid patients were concerned, repertoires were compared across blood and tumor or nodule tissue. Study findings and constraints: Versus benign nodules, malignant thyroid tumors reportedly had significantly higher TCR beta diversity, in blood and tumor.

Germline CDR1 reads SEHNR; CDR2 reads FQNEAQ (reference sequence). The CDR3 has 14 residues. Unmatched junction bases numbered 3, after V lost 5 bases and J lost 4 bases. In the authors' methods: A papillary thyroid cancer distant-metastasis classifier was built from CDR3 differences across clinicopathological groups. TCRdb ran MiXCR on the PCR reads. V and J calls and clone size were set by TCRdb, not the authors. The profile shows some 27,000 clones, 20% to 30% of them singletons. Nobody among the patients had been given any treatment before thyroid surgery. This clone has at least ten counts. The antigen is undetermined.

The receptor comes from a female donor with papillary thyroid cancer or a benign thyroid nodule (not recorded which). Some clones in this sample may be carry-over from other donors' samples. The chain joins TRBV7-9 to TRBJ2-2; 8 bases fit TRBD1. Sequenced input: blood. CDR3 residues: CASSATGGTGELFF. CDR3 bases: TGTGCCAGCAGCGCCACAGGGGGCACCGGGGAGCTGTTTTTT.